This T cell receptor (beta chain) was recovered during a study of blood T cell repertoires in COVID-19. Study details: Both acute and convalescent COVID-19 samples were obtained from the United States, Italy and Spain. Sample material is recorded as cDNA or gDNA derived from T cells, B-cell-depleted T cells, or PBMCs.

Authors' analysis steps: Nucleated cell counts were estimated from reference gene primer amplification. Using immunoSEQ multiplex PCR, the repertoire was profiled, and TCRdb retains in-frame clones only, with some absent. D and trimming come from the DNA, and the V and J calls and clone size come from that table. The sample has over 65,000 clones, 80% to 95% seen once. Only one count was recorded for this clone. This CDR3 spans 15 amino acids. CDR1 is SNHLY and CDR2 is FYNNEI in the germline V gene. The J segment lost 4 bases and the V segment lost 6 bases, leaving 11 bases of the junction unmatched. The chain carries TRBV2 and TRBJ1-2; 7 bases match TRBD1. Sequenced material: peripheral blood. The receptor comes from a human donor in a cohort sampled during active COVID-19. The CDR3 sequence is CASSPIQGYFYGYTF. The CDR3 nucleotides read TGTGCCAGCAGCCCGATACAGGGGTACTTCTATGGCTACACCTTC.